The present T cell receptor beta chain was sequenced within a study of T-cell reconstitution after alpha-beta-depleted transplantation in children. The sample holds many counts of this clonotype. CDR1 and CDR2 from the germline V gene are DFQATT and SNEGSKA (reference sequence). The CDR3 is 17 residues long. Trimming removed 4 bases from V and 0 bases from J; junction bases left unmatched: 8. Unique molecular identifiers were built into the TCRbeta library. One entry per CDR3 protein, called by TCRdb with MiXCR from the PCR reads. The sample has 600,000 to 700,000 distinct CDR3 sequences; around a sixth are singletons.

This clonotype was sampled from a human donor who donated a stem cell graft to a child with acute myeloid leukemia. The material was PBMCs from the stem cell graft donor, obtained from the stem cell graft. The gene calls are TRBV20-1 and TRBJ2-1; 11 nucleotides line up with TRBD2. The CDR3 region has the DNA TGCAGTGCTATCGCTAGCGGGGGGCCAAGCTCCTACAATGAGCAGTTCTTC. It encodes CSAIASGGPSSYNEQFF.